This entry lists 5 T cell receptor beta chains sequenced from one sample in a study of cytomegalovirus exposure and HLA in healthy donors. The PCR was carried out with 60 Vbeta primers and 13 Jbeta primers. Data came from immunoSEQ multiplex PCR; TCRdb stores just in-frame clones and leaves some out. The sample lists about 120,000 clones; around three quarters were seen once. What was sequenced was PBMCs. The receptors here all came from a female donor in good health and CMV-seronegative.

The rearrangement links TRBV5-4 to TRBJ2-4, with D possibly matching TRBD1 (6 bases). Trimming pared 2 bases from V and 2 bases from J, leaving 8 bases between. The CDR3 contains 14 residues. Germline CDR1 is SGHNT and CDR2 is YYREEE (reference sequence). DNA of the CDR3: TGTGCCAGCAGCTTCCAGGGGTCCAAAAACATTCAGTACTTC. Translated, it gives CASSFQGSKNIQYF.

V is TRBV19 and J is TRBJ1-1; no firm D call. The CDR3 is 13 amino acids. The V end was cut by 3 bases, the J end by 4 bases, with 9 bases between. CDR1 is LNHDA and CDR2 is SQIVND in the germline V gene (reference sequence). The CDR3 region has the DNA TGTGCCAGTAGTATGAAGCGAGTCACTGAAGCTTTCTTT. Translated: CASSMKRVTEAFF.

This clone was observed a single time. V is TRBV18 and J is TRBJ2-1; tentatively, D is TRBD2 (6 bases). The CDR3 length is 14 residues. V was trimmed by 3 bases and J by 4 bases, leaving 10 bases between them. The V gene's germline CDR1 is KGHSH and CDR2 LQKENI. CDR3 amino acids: CASSPEGGYNEQFF. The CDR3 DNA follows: TGTGCCAGCTCACCCGAGGGAGGTTACAATGAGCAGTTCTTC.

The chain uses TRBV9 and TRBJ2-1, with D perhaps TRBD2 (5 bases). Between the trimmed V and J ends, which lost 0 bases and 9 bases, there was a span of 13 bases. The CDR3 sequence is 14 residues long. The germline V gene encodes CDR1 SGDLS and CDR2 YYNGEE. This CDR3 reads CASSVGVGSLEQFF. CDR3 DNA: TGTGCCAGCAGCGTAGGGGTTGGGAGCCTTGAGCAGTTCTTC.

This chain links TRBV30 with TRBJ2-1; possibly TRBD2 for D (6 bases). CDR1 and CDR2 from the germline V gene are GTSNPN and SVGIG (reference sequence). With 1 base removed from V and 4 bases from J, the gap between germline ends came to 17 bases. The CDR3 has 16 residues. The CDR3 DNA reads TGTGCCTGGAGTGAACCGGGACTTCACTCATACAATGAGCAGTTCTTC. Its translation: CAWSEPGLHSYNEQFF.